Presented here are 23 T cell receptor beta chains from one specimen sequenced in a study of beta chain features in type 1 diabetes. Isolated RNA was reverse transcribed in full, so expressed TCRB transcripts were sequenced. Profiled with immunoSEQ multiplex PCR; TCRdb holds only in-frame clones, not every one. The sample lists roughly 610,000 clones; 15% were seen once. The source material was naive CD4+ T cells from blood. These receptors all come from a man younger than 30 in good health.

The V and J genes are TRBV7-9 and TRBJ2-1; weak D call: TRBD2 (5 bases). Trimming took 8 bases from V and 10 from J, leaving 9 bases between them. This CDR3 has 10 residues. Germline lookup yields CDR1 SEHNR and CDR2 FQNEAQ (reference sequence). The CDR3 reads CASPPGEQFF. CDR3 DNA: TGTGCCAGCCCTCCGGGAGAGCAGTTCTTC.

This sequence joins TRBV7-3 and TRBJ1-1; 7 bases are shared with TRBD1. Germline CDR1 SGHTA, CDR2 FQGTGA. CDR3 length equals 13 residues. V was pared by 4 bases and J by 4 bases, with 3 bases of the junction left unmatched. CDR3: CASSSQGSTEAFF. CDR3 sequence (DNA): TGTGCCAGCAGCTCACAGGGGAGCACTGAAGCTTTCTTT. Full variable domain (rest looked up from reference TRBV7-3 and TRBJ1-1): GAGVSQTPSNKVTEKGKYVELRCDPISGHTALYWYRQSLGQGPEFLIYFQGTGAADDSGLPNDRFFAVRPEGSVSTLKIQRTERGDSAVYLCASSSQGSTEAFFGQGTRLTVV.

Here the CDR3 DNA reads TGTGCCAGCAGCCCCTGGCGACCAATGAGCTCCTATAATTCACCCCTCCACTTT. Translated, it gives CASSPWRPMSSYNSPLHF. This chain uses TRBV27 with TRBJ1-6; D is ambiguous. The CDR3 is made up of 18 amino acids. The germline V gene encodes CDR1 MNHEY and CDR2 SMNVEV (reference sequence). The V end lost 6 bases, the J end lost 0 bases, and 18 bases lay between the germline ends.

This clone was seen many times. The rearrangement joins TRBV6-6 to TRBJ1-2; D is possibly TRBD1 (5 bases). V lost 10 bases and J lost 2, with 14 bases in between. There are 13 residues in the CDR3. The germline V gene has CDR1 MNHNY and CDR2 SVGAGI (reference sequence). The CDR3 sequence: CATLQGGNYGYTF. CDR3 sequence (DNA): TGTGCCACCTTGCAGGGAGGGAACTATGGCTACACCTTC.

V is TRBV7-9 and J is TRBJ2-3; TRBD2 might be the D (6 bases). V gave up 5 bases and J gave up 0 bases, with 15 bases separating them. There are 16 residues in the CDR3. CDR1 and CDR2 (germline): SEHNR, FQNEAQ (reference sequence). CDR3 sequence reads: CASSHYRGISTDTQYF. Here the CDR3 DNA reads TGTGCCAGCAGCCATTACCGGGGGATTAGCACAGATACGCAGTATTTT.

The J gene is TRBJ1-2, the V gene TRBV11-3, with unresolved D. Germline CDR1 and CDR2: SGHNT and YENEEA. This CDR3 spans 12 amino acids. V was cut by 5 bases and J by 6 bases, with 10 bases left in between. The CDR3 bases are TGTGCCAGCAGCCAATTAGGCGATGGCTACACCTTC. Translating it yields CASSQLGDGYTF.

This clone was counted a few times. The V and J genes are TRBV9 and TRBJ2-1; perhaps TRBD2 as D (6 bases). This CDR3 has 15 residues. Germline loops: CDR1 SGDLS, CDR2 YYNGEE. The ends were cut back, 3 bases at V and 7 bases at J, with 17 bases in the middle. The CDR3 DNA sequence: TGTGCCAGCAGCGAACGGGACTTTTTAAGGAATGAGCAGTTCTTC. This sequence encodes CASSERDFLRNEQFF.

The genes are TRBV7-2 and TRBJ1-6; no clear D. CDR1 SGHTA and CDR2 FQGNSA come from the germline V gene. The CDR3 sequence is 16 residues long. Trimming shortened V by 5 bases and J by 6 bases, and 17 bases separated the two germline ends. The CDR3 loop is CASSLRTAGVNSPLHF. Written as DNA, the CDR3 is TGTGCCAGCAGCCTAAGGACGGCAGGAGTTAATTCACCCCTCCACTTT.

This clone occurred a few times. The chain carries TRBV21-1 and TRBJ2-1. TRBV21-1 is listed as a pseudogene. This CDR3 is built from 15 residues. The chain's CDR3 is CASSKRPEPNNEQFF. CDR3 nucleotide sequence: TGTGCCAGCAGCAAAAGGCCTGAACCAAACAATGAGCAGTTCTTC.

V gene TRBV7-6 combines with J gene TRBJ2-7; a weak D match, TRBD1 (6 bases). V shed 0 bases and J shed 4 bases, with 13 bases lying between them. Germline V CDR1 and CDR2: SGHVS, FNYEAQ. The CDR3 totals 15 residues. For the CDR3, the DNA is TGTGCCAGCAGCTTAGCGCCAGGGGCTCCTTACGAGCAGTACTTC. It encodes CASSLAPGAPYEQYF. Filled out from reference TRBV7-6 and TRBJ2-7, the complete variable domain reads GAGVSQSPRYKVTKRGQDVALRCDPISGHVSLYWYRQALGQGPEFLTYFNYEAQQDKSGLPNDRFSAERPEGSISTLTIQRTEQRDSAMYRCASSLAPGAPYEQYFGPGTRLTVT.

The chain links TRBV14 to TRBJ1-4; possibly TRBD1 for D (5 bases). There are 16 residues in the CDR3. Per germline, CDR1 SGHDN and CDR2 FVKESK. V lost 5 bases and J 4 bases, leaving 17 bases between the germline ends. CDR3 coding DNA: TGTGCCAGCAGCTTCCAATCGGGACGGCTTAATGAAAAACTGTTTTTT. Protein sequence: CASSFQSGRLNEKLFF. Supplemented by reference TRBV14 and TRBJ1-4, the full variable domain reads EAGVTQFPSHSVIEKGQTVTLRCDPISGHDNLYWYRRVMGKEIKFLLHFVKESKQDESGMPNNRFLAERTGGTYSTLKVQPAELEDSGVYFCASSFQSGRLNEKLFFGSGTQLSVL.

The rearrangement joins TRBV6-1 to TRBJ2-7, with D perhaps being TRBD1 or TRBD2 (6 bases each). Trimming stripped 2 bases from V and 4 bases from J, with 12 bases between. CDR1 is MNHNS and CDR2 is SASEGT in the germline V gene. The CDR3 sequence is 14 residues long. Written as DNA, the CDR3 is TGTGCCAGCAGTGAATGGGGGGCCGCTTACGAGCAGTACTTC. Amino acid sequence: CASSEWGAAYEQYF.

A few counts support this clone. V and J are TRBV2 and TRBJ2-5, with no clear D. CDR3 length: 12 residues. V was clipped by 7 bases and J by 1 base, with 7 bases between them. CDR1 is SNHLY, CDR2 FYNNEI, per germline. The CDR3 DNA sequence: TGTGCCAGCACTTCAGCCCAAGAGACCCAGTACTTC. Protein sequence: CASTSAQETQYF.

V gene TRBV9 combines with J gene TRBJ2-7; TRBD2 is a possible D gene (6 bases). This CDR3 region has 14 residues. The V end was cut by 0 bases, the J end by 2 bases, with 9 bases between. In germline, CDR1 is SGDLS, CDR2 YYNGEE. The CDR3 protein is CASSVVGGTYEQYF. CDR3 DNA: TGTGCCAGCAGCGTAGTTGGCGGGACCTACGAGCAGTACTTC.

The chain joins TRBV18 to TRBJ1-2; tentative D call: TRBD1 (5 bases). The CDR3 is 13 residues long. Germline assignment: CDR1 KGHSH and CDR2 LQKENI. V was cut by 2 bases and J by 8 bases, with 12 bases left in between. Here the CDR3 DNA reads TGTGCCAGCTCACCAGAGATAGGGACGGGCTACACCTTC. Its translation: CASSPEIGTGYTF.

This chain connects TRBV5-4 to TRBJ2-1; 9 nucleotides match TRBD1. This CDR3 is 15 amino acids long. The ends lost 4 bases at V and 6 bases at J; junction bases unmatched: 8. The germline V gene has CDR1 SGHNT and CDR2 YYREEE (reference sequence). The CDR3 spells CASSGRDRDGNEQFF. Here the CDR3 DNA reads TGTGCCAGCAGCGGCCGGGACAGGGACGGCAATGAGCAGTTCTTC.

This clone turned up a few times. The chain recombines TRBV11-3 with TRBJ2-2, with D perhaps given as TRBD1 or TRBD2 (5 bases each). With 5 bases removed from V and 3 bases from J, the gap between germline ends came to 16 bases. The CDR3 has 16 residues. Germline CDR1 reads SGHNT; CDR2 reads YENEEA. The DNA for the CDR3 is TGTGCCAGCAGCGTTGGGACCCTAGGAGACACCGGGGAGCTGTTTTTT. It is translated as CASSVGTLGDTGELFF.

This clone was recorded a few times. The gene calls are TRBV27 and TRBJ1-2, with TRBD1 matching 8 bases. The V and J ends lost 5 bases and 14 bases, in that order; junction bases with no gene match: 13. The germline CDR1 and CDR2 sequences are MNHEY and SMNVEV (reference sequence). The CDR3 length is 13 residues. In DNA form, the CDR3 reads TGTGCCAGCAGTCTCAGGACAGGGTCGACAGGTACCTTC. Protein product: CASSLRTGSTGTF.

The rearrangement links TRBV7-6 to TRBJ1-1, with D possibly being TRBD1 (6 bases). Trimming pared 0 bases from V and 4 bases from J, leaving 15 bases between. Germline V gene lookup returns CDR1 SGHVS and CDR2 FNYEAQ. This CDR3 has 16 residues. In DNA form, the CDR3 reads TGTGCCAGCAGCTTAGCGCCGGGGGCGCGGACCACTGAAGCTTTCTTT. Protein sequence: CASSLAPGARTTEAFF.

V and J are TRBV28 and TRBJ2-5, with 8 bases aligning to TRBD1. The J call may be wrong; the DNA end is better matched by TRBJ2-7. CDR3 length: 17 amino acids. Germline CDR1 reads MDHEN; CDR2 reads SYDVKM. CDR3 in amino acids: CASSPFWDRRSSYEQYF. The DNA for the CDR3 is TGTGCCAGCAGTCCCTTCTGGGACAGGAGGAGCTCCTACGAGCAGTACTTC.

The chain is built from TRBV20-1 and TRBJ2-7; D gene unclear. Trimming pared 5 bases from V and 3 bases from J, leaving 5 bases between. The CDR3 loop spans 10 amino acids. From germline, CDR1 is DFQATT and CDR2 SNEGSKA (reference sequence). CDR3 DNA sequence: TGCAGTGCTCCAGACTACGAGCAGTACTTC. It yields the protein CSAPDYEQYF.

The V gene is TRBV9, the J gene TRBJ1-5; D not resolved. V was pared by 0 bases and J by 0 bases, with 10 bases between. Germline V gives CDR1 SGDLS, CDR2 YYNGEE. This CDR3 contains 16 residues. CDR3 in DNA: TGTGCCAGCAGCGTAGTCCCAGGCCATAGCAATCAGCCCCAGCATTTT. Translating gives CASSVVPGHSNQPQHF.

CDR3 coding DNA: TGTGCCAGCAGCCAAGACCGTGCAGGGAACAATCAGCCCCAGCATTTT. Translation: CASSQDRAGNNQPQHF. The chain has TRBV4-2 and TRBJ1-5, with D possibly TRBD1 on 5 matching bases. CDR1 and CDR2 (germline): LGHNA, YNFKEQ. The CDR3 contains 16 residues. The V end lost 0 bases, the J end lost 3 bases, and 12 bases lay between the germline ends.